This T cell receptor (beta chain) derives from a study of T cell responses to AZD1222 COVID-19 vaccine. Study-level findings and limits: Just a handful of people given AZD1222 tested seropositive at baseline.

The assay was immunoSEQ multiplex PCR, and TCRdb's table has in-frame clones only and misses some. The repertoire holds about 140,000 clones, with about 93% as singletons. About this clone itself: Its target is not known.

The CDR3 consists of 13 residues. V was trimmed by 0 bases and J by 7 bases, leaving 13 bases between them. Germline CDR1 GTSNPN, CDR2 SVGIG (reference sequence). This sample comprised peripheral blood, obtained 28 days after the second AZD1222 dose. The clonotype comes from an adult who received the AZD1222 COVID-19 vaccine. This chain connects TRBV30 to TRBJ2-7; possible D gene TRBD2, 5 bases. CDR3 in amino acids: CAWSVPAPGEQYF. DNA of the CDR3: TGTGCCTGGAGTGTACCCGCGCCGGGGGAGCAGTACTTC.